A few counts support the clone carrying this T cell receptor (beta chain). The sample comes from a study of T-cell memory formation after mild COVID-19. TCRdb re-called the 5' RACE reads with MiXCR, one entry per CDR3 protein. This table holds about 250,000 distinct CDR3 sequences, about 16% found once. V gave up 3 bases and J gave up 0 bases, with 12 bases separating them. The CDR3 has 15 amino acids. Germline CDR1 DFQATT, CDR2 SNEGSKA (reference sequence). The material sequenced was PBMCs or a T cell subset sorted from them (not recorded which). The TCR comes from an adult woman who had mild COVID-19 (a few samples of this study predate the infection). Cell type and time point are not known. The genes are TRBV20-1 and TRBJ2-1; tentatively, D is TRBD2 (6 bases). The CDR3 region is CSASPAGLSYNEQFF. The CDR3 coding sequence is TGCAGTGCTAGCCCAGCGGGCCTCTCCTACAATGAGCAGTTCTTC.